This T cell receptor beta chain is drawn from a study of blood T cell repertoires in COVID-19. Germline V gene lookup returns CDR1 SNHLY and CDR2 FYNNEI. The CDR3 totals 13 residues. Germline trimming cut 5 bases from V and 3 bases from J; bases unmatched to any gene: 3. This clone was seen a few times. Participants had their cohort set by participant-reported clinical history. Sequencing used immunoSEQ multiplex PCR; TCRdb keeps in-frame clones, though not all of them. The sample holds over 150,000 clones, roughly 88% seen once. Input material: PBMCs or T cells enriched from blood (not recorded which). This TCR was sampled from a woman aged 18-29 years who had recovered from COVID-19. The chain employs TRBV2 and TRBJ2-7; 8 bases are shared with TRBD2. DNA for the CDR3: TGTGCCAGCAGTAGTGGGACTAGCTACGAGCAGTACTTC. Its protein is CASSSGTSYEQYF.